The rows below give T cell receptor beta chains drawn from one sample of a study of blood T cell repertoires in COVID-19. TCRdb keeps only in-frame clones here, not all; method: immunoSEQ multiplex PCR. The data hold fewer than 200,000 clones, with around 73% observed a single time. The material sequenced was PBMCs or T cells enriched from blood (not recorded which). All receptors come from a woman aged 45-59 years who had recovered from COVID-19. CDR3s include the opening cysteine and the closing phenylalanine or tryptophan. The D gene is left open where the match is weak. Expanded clones get a size class; other rows say once, few or many, or leave the size out.

d_gene	abundance	v_gene	j_gene	CDR3aa	CDR3nt
.	once	TRBV10-1	TRBJ1-5	CAIQGLVQPQHF	TGCGCCATCCAGGGGTTGGTTCAGCCCCAGCATTTT
.	.	TRBV10-1	TRBJ2-7	CASSESPGYEQYF	TGCGCCAGCAGTGAGAGCCCCGGGTACGAGCAGTACTTC
.	.	TRBV7-2	TRBJ1-1	CASSLAGGAMTEAFF	TGTGCCAGCAGCTTAGCCGGGGGGGCTATGACCGAAGCTTTCTTT
TRBD2	.	TRBV5-1	TRBJ2-1	CASSLLSGRASEQFF	TGCGCCAGCAGCCTACTTAGCGGGAGGGCCAGTGAGCAGTTCTTC
TRBD1	once	TRBV14	TRBJ1-6	CASSQAGQGTSPLHF	TGTGCCAGCAGCCAAGCGGGACAGGGGACATCACCCCTCCACTTT
TRBD1	.	TRBV6-5	TRBJ1-1	CASTDRGLTEAFF	TGTGCCAGCACCGACAGGGGGCTCACTGAAGCTTTCTTT
TRBD2	.	TRBV13	TRBJ2-1	CASSLDGRAGEQFF	TGTGCCAGCAGCTTAGACGGGAGGGCCGGTGAGCAGTTCTTC
.	.	TRBV21-1	TRBJ1-1	CASSRVRGANTEAFF	TGTGCCAGCAGCAGAGTCAGGGGGGCGAACACTGAAGCTTTCTTT
.	once	TRBV11-2	TRBJ2-1	CASSSRLSSYNEQFF	TGTGCCAGCAGCTCTCGGTTGAGCTCCTACAATGAGCAGTTCTTC
TRBD2	few	TRBV11-1	TRBJ2-1	CASSPREGINEQFF	TGTGCCAGCAGCCCGCGGGAGGGGATTAATGAGCAGTTCTTC
TRBD1	.	TRBV5-1	TRBJ2-1	CASSSSTGTYNEQFF	TGCGCCAGCAGTTCCTCGACAGGGACCTACAATGAGCAGTTCTTC
.	.	TRBV23-1	TRBJ1-5	CASGGLDNQPQHF	TGCGCCAGCGGTGGACTGGACAATCAGCCCCAGCATTTT
TRBD1	many	TRBV7-9	TRBJ2-7	CASSLTGDEQYF	TGTGCCAGCAGCTTAACAGGGGACGAGCAGTACTTC
TRBD2	.	TRBV5-1	TRBJ2-3	CASSLVGLAGGADTQYF	TGCGCCAGCAGCTTGGTAGGACTAGCGGGGGGGGCAGATACGCAGTATTTT
.	.	TRBV19	TRBJ2-1	CASSRGAEYNEQFF	TGTGCCAGTAGTCGCGGGGCCGAATACAATGAGCAGTTCTTC
TRBD2	.	TRBV10-3	TRBJ2-7	CAISDPTFSGRGYERYF	TGTGCCATCAGTGACCCAACATTTAGCGGGAGGGGGTACGAGCGGTACTTC
.	few	TRBV11-2	TRBJ2-5	CASTLRTFSEETQYF	TGTGCCAGCACCCTTCGAACATTCTCGGAGGAGACCCAGTACTTC
.	.	TRBV18	TRBJ2-1	CASSPENRGVQFF	TGTGCCAGCTCACCAGAAAACCGGGGAGTGCAGTTCTTC
.	.	TRBV28	TRBJ2-7	CASSYLGSDEQYF	TGTGCCAGCAGTTATCTAGGATCGGACGAGCAGTACTTC
TRBD1	.	TRBV2	TRBJ1-4	CASRPQGAGEKLFF	TGTGCCAGCAGACCACAGGGGGCGGGAGAAAAACTGTTTTTT
.	.	TRBV11-2	TRBJ1-3	CASSPAGTGFSGNTIYF	TGTGCCAGCAGCCCGGCTGGTACAGGGTTCTCTGGAAACACCATATATTTT
.	.	TRBV12-3/TRBV12-4	TRBJ1-5	CASSLGRNQPQHF	TGTGCCAGCAGTTTGGGCCGAAATCAGCCCCAGCATTTT
.	.	TRBV20-1	TRBJ2-4	CSATDLNIQYF	TGCAGTGCCACGGACTTAAACATTCAGTACTTC
TRBD1	.	TRBV5-6	TRBJ1-2	CASSLGGTAGAYGYTF	TGTGCCAGCAGCTTGGGAGGGACAGCAGGAGCCTATGGCTACACCTTC
TRBD1	.	TRBV5-4	TRBJ1-1	CASSPAGGEAFF	TGTGCCAGCAGCCCGGCAGGGGGGGAAGCTTTCTTT
.	.	TRBV11-3	TRBJ1-1	CASSLGLPGTEAFF	TGTGCCAGCAGCTTGGGTCTCCCGGGAACTGAAGCTTTCTTT
TRBD2	.	TRBV6-1	TRBJ2-3	CASSGRTSGFLDTQYF	TGTGCCAGCAGTGGCCGGACTAGCGGGTTTTTAGATACGCAGTATTTT
TRBD1	.	TRBV28	TRBJ2-1	CASSLSLTGLFF	TGTGCCAGCAGTTTATCGTTGACAGGGCTGTTCTTC